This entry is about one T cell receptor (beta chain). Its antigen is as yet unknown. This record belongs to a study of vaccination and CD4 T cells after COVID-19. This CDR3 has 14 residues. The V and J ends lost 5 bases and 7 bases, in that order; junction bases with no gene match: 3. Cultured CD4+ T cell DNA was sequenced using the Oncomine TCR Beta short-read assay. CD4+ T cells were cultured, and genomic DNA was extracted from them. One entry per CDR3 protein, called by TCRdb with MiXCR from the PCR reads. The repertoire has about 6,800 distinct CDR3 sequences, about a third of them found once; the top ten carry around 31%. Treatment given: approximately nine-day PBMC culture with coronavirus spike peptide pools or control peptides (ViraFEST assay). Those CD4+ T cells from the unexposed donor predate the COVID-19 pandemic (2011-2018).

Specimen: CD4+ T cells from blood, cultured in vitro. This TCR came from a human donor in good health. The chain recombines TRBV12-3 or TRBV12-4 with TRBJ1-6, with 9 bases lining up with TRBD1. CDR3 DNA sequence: TGTGCCAGCAGTCGGGACAGGGTAAATTCACCCCTCCACTTT. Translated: CASSRDRVNSPLHF.